The clone carrying this TCR beta chain was observed at least ten times. Through a sample-barcoded 5' primer and a J-beta primer mix, a second PCR was run for roughly 6 to 11 cycles. TCRdb redid the calling of the 5' RACE reads with MiXCR, one entry per CDR3 protein. The sample holds fewer than 950,000 distinct CDR3 sequences; under 40% are singletons and the top ten take over 10%. The data derive from a study of blood T cells in healthy people across ages. This clonotype originated in a man aged 18 to 29 in good health. The sequencing input was blood.

Here the CDR3 DNA reads TGTGCCAGCAGCGCCCGGGACAGGGGGAACTATGGCTACACCTTC. Protein: CASSARDRGNYGYTF. The V and J genes are TRBV7-2 and TRBJ1-2, with 11 bases that match TRBD1. After removal of 5 bases from V and 2 bases from J, the junction contained 4 bases not matched to a gene. Germline CDR1 SGHTA, CDR2 FQGNSA. This CDR3 spans 15 amino acids.